This T cell receptor (beta chain) was sequenced during a study of tumor and adjacent non-tumor tissue in lung cancer (dated by TCRdb to the late 2010s). In the study overall: Patients with adenocarcinoma (approximately 13), squamous cell carcinoma (2) and small cell lung cancer (1) were included in the cohort. TCRbeta CDR3 sequencing was performed on under 35 paired specimens, with one tumor sample and one normal lung sample collected per patient. The study compared bulk TCRbeta repertoires from lung tumor tissue and matched distant non-tumor lung tissue of some 14 lung cancer patients. Sequencing generated a total of more than 95 million productive TCRbeta reads, averaging about 4.2 million reads per sample. The roughly 15 patients were aged about 30 to 80 years, included around ten men and 5 women, and had TNM stage I to III disease. Overall results and qualifications from the work: With only approximately 15 patients in the cohort, the authors noted that larger samples and more detailed clinical data are needed. Peripheral blood was not sequenced, so blood TCRbeta repertoires were not examined in the lung cancer patients of the study. TCR diversity was significantly higher in younger patients, and greater tumor TCR diversity was associated with shorter overall survival and shorter disease-free survival. In normal lung, the top 100 clones accounted for a significantly larger cumulative share of the repertoire than in tumor tissue. The methods do not name the sequencing platform or mention unique molecular identifiers. Tumor tissue showed significantly greater TCR diversity (inverse Simpson) than normal lung tissue (approximately 430 vs 150, P = 0.0075, Mann-Whitney U test).

The library was built by means of multiplex PCR. The data were produced on an Illumina HiSeq 2500. TCRbeta libraries were constructed through three rounds of nested PCR with primers (Table S4) according to protocols modified from ARM-PCR. Before sequencing, PCR products in the 200-500 bp range were cut out of the gel and cleaned up using the QIAquick gel extraction kit. The authors' analysis ran thus. Trimmomatic was used to clean the reads, FLASH was used to merge the reads into complete CDR3 sequences, and MiTCR was used to assign the reads to V(D)J germline segments. VDJtools was used to compute clonal diversity as the inverse Simpson's index. In-frame sequences without a premature stop codon were defined as productive reads. TCRdb reanalyzed the raw reads on its own, using fastp at Q25 for trimming and MiXCR for clone calling, and kept in-frame beta chains. Entries are consolidated by CDR3 protein sequence, retaining the most common genes and DNA. These V and J calls rely on TCRdb rather than the paper's analysis. Within this sample are under 85,000 distinct CDR3 sequences, with 76% of them counted one time only. The ten largest clones add up to under 40% of the sample.

From the germline V gene (reference sequence), CDR1 is SEHNR and CDR2 is FQNEAQ. The trim is 4 bases for V and 8 bases for J, with a gap of 11 bases between the germline ends. Including cysteine and phenylalanine, the CDR3 has 12 amino acids. Only the CDR3 DNA is retained, 36 bases long and in frame from the first base. RNA was isolated from bulk unsorted tissue, and RNA quality was assessed with a NanoDrop ND-1000 and an Agilent 2100. The normal lung samples consisted of distant non-tumor tissue collected more than 3 cm from the tumor edge. All donors had newly diagnosed lung cancer, had not received prior chemotherapy, and were admitted for thoracic surgery in China between August and November 2014. The study excluded patients who had received radiotherapy or chemotherapy before or who had another cancer at the same time. Pieces of surgical tissue measuring roughly 1-2 cm3 were kept in RNAlater solution and stored at -80 degrees C until use.

In the case of this clonotype: The antigen this receptor binds is unknown. No base quality information exists; no much larger clone differs at one position.

Sequencing was performed on distant non-tumor lung tissue. The rearrangement joined TRBV7-9 to TRBJ1-2, with no confidently assigned D gene. The sequence was collected from a man aged 65 to 79 with non-small cell lung cancer. DNA sequence: TGTGCCAGCAGCTCCAGTCCATCAGGCTACACCTTC. This codes for CASSSSPSGYTF. Outside the CDR3, residues come from the reference TRBV7-9 and TRBJ1-2 proteins, so the full variable domain is: DTGVSQNPRHKITKRGQNVTFRCDPISEHNRLYWYRQTLGQGPEFLTYFQNEAQLEKSRLLSDRFSAERPKGSFSTLEIQRTEQGDSAMYLCASSSSPSGYTFGSGTRLTVV.